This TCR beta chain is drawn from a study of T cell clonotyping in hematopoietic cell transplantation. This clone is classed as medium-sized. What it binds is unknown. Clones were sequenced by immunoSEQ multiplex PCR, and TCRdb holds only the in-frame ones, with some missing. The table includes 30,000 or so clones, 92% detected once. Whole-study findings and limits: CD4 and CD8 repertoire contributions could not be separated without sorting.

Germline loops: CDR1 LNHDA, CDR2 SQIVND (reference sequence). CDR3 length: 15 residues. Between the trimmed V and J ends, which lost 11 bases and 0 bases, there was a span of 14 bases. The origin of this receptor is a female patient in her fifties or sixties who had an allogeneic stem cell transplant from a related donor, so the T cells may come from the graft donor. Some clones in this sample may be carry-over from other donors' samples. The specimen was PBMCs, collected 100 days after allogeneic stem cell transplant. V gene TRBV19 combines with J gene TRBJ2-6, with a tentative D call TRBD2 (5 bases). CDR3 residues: CASRADLSGANVLTF. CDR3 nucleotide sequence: TGTGCCTCGAGGGCGGACCTCTCTGGGGCCAACGTCCTGACTTTC.